The next 26 T cell receptor beta chains were all read from a single sample in a study of T cells after posttransplantation cyclophosphamide. Methotrexate plus calcineurin inhibitor accompanied controls' myeloablative marrow transplants; sampling was 1 year later. Clones were read by immunoSEQ multiplex PCR, and TCRdb kept only the in-frame ones, dropping some. The profile shows about 12,000 clones, around 81% of them singletons. The source was PBMCs, collected 367 days after allogeneic stem cell transplant with calcineurin inhibitor and methotrexate. These TCRs come from a male patient aged 25-45 years who received an allogeneic stem cell transplant from an unrelated donor, was CMV-positive, and had acute GVHD only. A subset of T cells may come from the graft donor.

The chain joins TRBV9 to TRBJ2-3, with 8 bases matching TRBD2. V was clipped by 5 bases and J by 2 bases; unmatched bases: 7. Germline V gives CDR1 SGDLS, CDR2 YYNGEE. The CDR3 loop spans 15 amino acids. The CDR3 nucleotides are TGTGCCAGCAGTCGGGGGGGAACCGACACAGATACGCAGTATTTT. It is translated as CASSRGGTDTDTQYF.

The chain recombines TRBV2 with TRBJ2-2; the D gene is possibly TRBD1 (6 bases). V was cut by 4 bases and J by 6 bases, with 9 bases left in between. Per germline, CDR1 SNHLY and CDR2 FYNNEI. This CDR3 comprises 13 residues. CDR3 DNA: TGTGCCAGCAGTGTAGAGGGGGCCGGGGAGCTGTTTTTT. Residues: CASSVEGAGELFF.

This clone turned up a few times. This chain connects TRBV7-8 to TRBJ2-1; a weak D match, TRBD2 (6 bases). Trimming left V 6 bases short and J 3 bases short, with 21 bases between. Germline lookup yields CDR1 SGHVS and CDR2 FQNEAQ. The CDR3 is 17 residues long. CDR3 coding DNA: TGTGCCAGCAGGCCTGGGGAGGAACGGCTATTCTACAATGAGCAGTTCTTC. Translation: CASRPGEERLFYNEQFF.

This chain joins TRBV2 and TRBJ1-2; no definite D call. V lost 6 bases and J lost 8, with 13 bases in between. The CDR3 runs 12 residues. The germline gives CDR1 SNHLY, CDR2 FYNNEI. CDR3 nucleotide sequence: TGTGCCAGCAGGCAGATTGGTAGCGGCTACACCTTC. Its translation: CASRQIGSGYTF.

This rearrangement joins TRBV12-5 to TRBJ2-5; a possible D gene is TRBD2 (6 bases). Deletions cut 0 bases from V and 1 base from J, with 9 bases between. Germline V gene lookup returns CDR1 LGHNT and CDR2 FRNRAP. The CDR3 consists of 15 residues. The CDR3 DNA reads TGTGCTAGTGGTTTGGTACTGGGACTCCAAGAGACCCAGTACTTC. Its translation: CASGLVLGLQETQYF.

The chain has TRBV7-9 and TRBJ2-1; no definite D call. The CDR3 is 13 amino acids. Trimming took off 1 base at V and 9 bases at J, with 10 bases between the two ends. Germline CDR1 and CDR2: SEHNR and FQNEAQ (reference sequence). The CDR3 nucleotides read TGTGCCAGCAGCTTAGGGGCCCTCGGTGAGCAGTTCTTC. Translated: CASSLGALGEQFF.

This chain joins TRBV30 and TRBJ1-2; possible D gene TRBD1, 5 bases. Germline V CDR1 and CDR2: GTSNPN, SVGIG (reference sequence). There are 13 residues in the CDR3. V lost 4 bases, J lost 8 bases, and 17 bases lay in between. CDR3 residues: CAWTPGDPQGYTF. CDR3 sequence (DNA): TGTGCCTGGACCCCGGGGGACCCCCAGGGCTACACCTTC.

This clone was seen a single time. This CDR3 reads CASSFRGSDTQYF. The CDR3 DNA reads TGTGCCAGCAGCTTTAGGGGTTCAGATACGCAGTATTTT. The chain recombines TRBV5-6 with TRBJ2-3; weak D call: TRBD1 (5 bases). CDR3 size: 13 residues. Trimming left V 2 bases short and J 4 bases short, with 8 bases between. Germline values: CDR1 SGHDT, CDR2 YYEEEE.

This sequence joins TRBV19 and TRBJ2-7; unclear D gene. This CDR3 contains 14 residues. The V and J ends lost 3 bases and 2 bases respectively, with 11 bases between them. CDR1 is LNHDA and CDR2 is SQIVND in the germline V gene (reference sequence). The CDR3 sequence: CASSMLGRTYEQYF. CDR3 coding DNA: TGTGCCAGTAGTATGTTGGGCAGAACCTACGAGCAGTACTTC.

This chain connects TRBV2 to TRBJ2-7, with 10 bases that match TRBD1. Trimming took 8 bases from V and 5 from J; bases not matched to a gene: 6. CDR1 is SNHLY and CDR2 is FYNNEI in the germline V gene. The CDR3 loop spans 13 amino acids. The CDR3 here is CASPGQGQNEQYF. In nucleotides, the CDR3 is TGTGCCAGCCCGGGACAGGGGCAAAACGAGCAGTACTTC.

V usage is TRBV6-4 and J usage is TRBJ2-1; 8 bases line up with TRBD2. Trimming cost V 0 bases and J 9 bases; bases outside gene matches: 7. CDR1 and CDR2 from the germline V gene are MRHNA and SNTAGT. The CDR3 loop spans 15 amino acids. CDR3 coding DNA: TGTGCCAGCAGTGACTCGGCGGGGGGCTGGGCTGAGCAGTTCTTC. It yields the protein CASSDSAGGWAEQFF.

This rearrangement joins TRBV7-2 to TRBJ1-1; D not certain. V shed 4 bases and J shed 11 bases, with 17 bases lying between them. Germline CDR1 SGHTA, CDR2 FQGNSA. This CDR3 contains 13 residues. CDR3 sequence reads: CASSSNRGYMAFF. The DNA for the CDR3 is TGTGCCAGCAGCTCAAACCGGGGTTATATGGCTTTCTTT. The full variable domain, rest sourced from reference TRBV7-2 and TRBJ1-1, is GAGVSQSPSNKVTEKGKDVELRCDPISGHTALYWYRQSLGQGLEFLIYFQGNSAPDKSGLPSDRFSAERTGGSVSTLTIQRTQQEDSAVYLCASSSNRGYMAFFGQGTRLTVV.

A single count supports this clone. V is TRBV7-4 and J is TRBJ2-7; D uncertain. The germline V gene has CDR1 SGHVT and CDR2 SQSDAQ. The CDR3 sequence is 14 residues long. V was pared by 2 bases and J by 1 base, with 9 bases between. CDR3 DNA: TGTGCCAGCAGCTTATTTGGCAAATCCTACGAGCAGTACTTC. This sequence encodes CASSLFGKSYEQYF.

This chain joins TRBV5-1 and TRBJ1-4, with 9 bases fitting TRBD1. Germline V gene data show CDR1 as SGHRS and CDR2 as YFSETQ. The V and J ends lost 4 bases and 8 bases, in that order; junction bases with no gene match: 6. The CDR3 spans 14 residues. CDR3 in amino acids: CASSRDRAQEKLFF. The CDR3 DNA reads as TGCGCCAGCAGCCGGGACAGGGCCCAGGAAAAACTGTTTTTT.

The genes are TRBV2 and TRBJ1-1, with TRBD1 matching 8 bases. The ends lost 8 bases at V and 10 bases at J; junction bases unmatched: 6. Germline V CDR1 and CDR2: SNHLY, FYNNEI. The CDR3 totals 11 residues. CDR3: CASGTDRGAFF. DNA of the CDR3: TGTGCCAGCGGGACAGACAGGGGAGCTTTCTTT. The variable domain in full, completed from reference TRBV2 and TRBJ1-1, reads EPEVTQTPSHQVTQMGQEVILRCVPISNHLYFYWYRQILGQKVEFLVSFYNNEISEKSEIFDDQFSVERPDGSNFTLKIRSTKLEDSAMYFCASGTDRGAFFGQGTRLTVV.

This chain uses TRBV18 with TRBJ2-7; a weak D match, TRBD1 (6 bases). V was pared by 3 bases and J by 5 bases, with 11 bases between. The CDR3 is made up of 13 amino acids. In germline, CDR1 is KGHSH, CDR2 LQKENI. The CDR3 coding sequence is TGTGCCAGCTCACCGGGAAACAGGGACGAGCAGTACTTC. Its translation: CASSPGNRDEQYF.

The genes are TRBV4-2 and TRBJ2-7; TRBD2 matches 15 bases. The CDR3 extends over 18 amino acids. Per the germline V gene, CDR1 is LGHNA and CDR2 is YNFKEQ. J was trimmed by 1 base and V by 1 base; bases with no gene match: 5. The CDR3 loop is CASSQVGTSGRFSYEQYF. CDR3 nucleotide sequence: TGTGCCAGCAGCCAAGTCGGGACTAGCGGGAGGTTTTCCTACGAGCAGTACTTC.

The rearrangement joins TRBV9 to TRBJ1-6; the D is unclear. CDR3 size: 18 residues. The V and J ends lost 3 bases and 10 bases respectively, with 26 bases between them. The V gene's germline CDR1 is SGDLS and CDR2 YYNGEE. In nucleotides, the CDR3 is TGTGCCAGCAGCGCACAGATCCCTACGGGAGCCTCAGGCTCACCCCTCCACTTT. It yields the protein CASSAQIPTGASGSPLHF.

The V call is TRBV5-1, the J call TRBJ1-3, with 7 bases matching TRBD1. Germline V gene lookup returns CDR1 SGHRS and CDR2 YFSETQ. The V and J ends lost 3 bases and 4 bases, in that order; junction bases with no gene match: 4. This CDR3 has 14 amino acids. The CDR3 bases are TGCGCCAGCAGCTCACAGGGGCCAGGAAACACCATATATTTT. This encodes CASSSQGPGNTIYF.

This clone has a single count. V is TRBV13 and J is TRBJ1-5, with D uncertain. The length of the CDR3 is 16 residues. The ends were cut back, 1 base at V and 9 bases at J, with 19 bases in the middle. CDR1 and CDR2 from the germline V gene are PRHDT and FYEKMQ (reference sequence). CDR3 coding DNA: TGTGCCAGCAGCTTAGCAGTTTTGGGCGGACTTGGGCCCCAGCATTTT. Translating it yields CASSLAVLGGLGPQHF.

V usage is TRBV13 and J usage is TRBJ2-3; 11 nucleotides match TRBD2. Germline-derived CDR1 and CDR2 are PRHDT and FYEKMQ (reference sequence). V shed 1 base and J 3 bases; nucleotides not matched to a gene: 6. The CDR3 length is 17 residues. The CDR3 spells CASSLAKASGGTDTQYF. CDR3 DNA sequence: TGTGCCAGCAGCTTAGCTAAGGCTAGCGGGGGGACAGATACGCAGTATTTT.

The chain links TRBV27 to TRBJ2-7; 9 nucleotides agree with TRBD2. V lost 0 bases, J lost 4 bases, and 4 bases stayed unmatched. From germline, CDR1 is MNHEY and CDR2 SMNVEV (reference sequence). CDR3 length: 15 residues. The CDR3 DNA reads as TGTGCCAGCAGTTTATCAGGGCTAGCGGGGTACGAGCAGTACTTC. It specifies CASSLSGLAGYEQYF.

The rearrangement links TRBV6-1 to TRBJ2-3; D gene ambiguous. The CDR3 loop spans 11 amino acids. Trimming removed 9 bases at V and 2 bases at J, with 6 bases between. CDR1 is MNHNS, CDR2 SASEGT, per germline. CDR3 in amino acids: CASDFTDTQYF. CDR3 DNA sequence: TGTGCCAGTGACTTCACAGATACGCAGTATTTT.

The chain links TRBV7-2 to TRBJ2-1, with 9 bases fitting TRBD2. V shed 5 bases and J 10 bases; nucleotides not matched to a gene: 18. This CDR3 is 17 amino acids long. Per germline, CDR1 SGHTA and CDR2 FQGNSA. In DNA form, the CDR3 reads TGTGCCAGCAGCGGACGGACCGGCGGGAGGGGGTCGGGCGAGCAGTTCTTC. Amino acid sequence: CASSGRTGGRGSGEQFF.

The V gene is TRBV20-1, the J gene TRBJ2-5, with D possibly being TRBD1 (5 bases). V shed 1 base and J shed 5 bases, with 5 bases lying between them. CDR1 and CDR2 (germline): DFQATT, SNEGSKA (reference sequence). There are 11 residues in the CDR3. Written as DNA, the CDR3 is TGCAGTGCTAGAGCAGGGGAGACCCAGTACTTC. Translated: CSARAGETQYF.

The chain uses TRBV6-1 and TRBJ2-1, with D perhaps TRBD1 (5 bases). The CDR3 is 16 residues long. V was trimmed by 0 bases and J by 10 bases, leaving 19 bases between them. Per germline, CDR1 MNHNS and CDR2 SASEGT. This CDR3 is CASSEAGQGFLDEQFF. As DNA, the CDR3 is TGTGCCAGCAGTGAAGCGGGGCAGGGTTTCCTCGACGAGCAGTTCTTC.